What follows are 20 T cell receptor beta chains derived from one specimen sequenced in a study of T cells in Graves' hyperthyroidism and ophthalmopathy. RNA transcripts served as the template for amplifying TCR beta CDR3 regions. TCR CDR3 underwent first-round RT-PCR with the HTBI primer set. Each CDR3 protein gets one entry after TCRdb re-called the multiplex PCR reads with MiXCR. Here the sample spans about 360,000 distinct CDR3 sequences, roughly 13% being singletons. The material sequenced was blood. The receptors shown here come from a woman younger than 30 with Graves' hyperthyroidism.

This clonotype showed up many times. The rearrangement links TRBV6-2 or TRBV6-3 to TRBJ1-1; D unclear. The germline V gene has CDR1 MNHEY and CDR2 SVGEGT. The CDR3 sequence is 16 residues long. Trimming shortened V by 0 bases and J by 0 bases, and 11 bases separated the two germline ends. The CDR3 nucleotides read TGTGCCAGCAGTTACTCGGCAGGATCCATGAACACTGAAGCTTTCTTT. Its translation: CASSYSAGSMNTEAFF.

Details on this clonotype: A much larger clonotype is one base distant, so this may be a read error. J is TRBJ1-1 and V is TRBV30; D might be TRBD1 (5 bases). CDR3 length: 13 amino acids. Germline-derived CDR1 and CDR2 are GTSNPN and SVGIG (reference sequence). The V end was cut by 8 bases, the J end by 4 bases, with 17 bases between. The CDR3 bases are TGTGCCCATCACGAGGGGCCGGTCACTGAAGCTTTCTTT. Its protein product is CAHHEGPVTEAFF.

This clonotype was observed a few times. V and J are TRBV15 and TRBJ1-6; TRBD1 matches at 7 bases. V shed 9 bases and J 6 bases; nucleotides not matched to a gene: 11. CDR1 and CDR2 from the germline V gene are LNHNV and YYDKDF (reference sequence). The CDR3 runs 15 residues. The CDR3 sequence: CATQSPGTANSPLHF. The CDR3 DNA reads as TGTGCCACTCAATCTCCCGGGACAGCTAATTCACCCCTCCACTTT. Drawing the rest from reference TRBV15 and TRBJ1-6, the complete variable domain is DAMVIQNPRYQVTQFGKPVTLSCSQTLNHNVMYWYQQKSSQAPKLLFHYYDKDFNNEADTPDNFQSRRPNTSFCFLDIRSPGLGDTAMYLCATQSPGTANSPLHFGNGTRLTVT.

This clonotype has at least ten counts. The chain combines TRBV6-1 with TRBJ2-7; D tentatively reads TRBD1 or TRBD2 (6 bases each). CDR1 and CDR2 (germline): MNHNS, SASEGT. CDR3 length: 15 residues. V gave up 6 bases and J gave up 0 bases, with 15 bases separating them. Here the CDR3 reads CASRLTGASSYEQYF. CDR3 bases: TGTGCCAGCAGACTAACGGGGGCTTCCTCCTACGAGCAGTACTTC.

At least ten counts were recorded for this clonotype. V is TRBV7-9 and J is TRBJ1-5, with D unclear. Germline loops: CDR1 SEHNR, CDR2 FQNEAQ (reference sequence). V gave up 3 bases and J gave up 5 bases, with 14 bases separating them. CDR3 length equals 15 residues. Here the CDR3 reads CASSFPGPGDQPQHF. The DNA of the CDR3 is TGTGCCAGCAGCTTCCCGGGCCCCGGTGATCAGCCCCAGCATTTT.

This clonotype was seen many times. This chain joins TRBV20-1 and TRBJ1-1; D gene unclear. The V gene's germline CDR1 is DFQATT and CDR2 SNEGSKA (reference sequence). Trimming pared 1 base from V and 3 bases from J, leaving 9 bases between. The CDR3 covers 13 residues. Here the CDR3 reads CSARAQRDTEAFF. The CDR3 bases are TGCAGTGCTAGAGCCCAGAGGGACACTGAAGCTTTCTTT.

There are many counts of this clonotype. CDR3 sequence (DNA): TGTGCCAGCAGCCCATTCCGATCAGGGGGCTTAGCCAAAAACATTCAGTACTTC. Translated, it gives CASSPFRSGGLAKNIQYF. The chain recombines TRBV28 with TRBJ2-4, with 8 bases identical to TRBD1. CDR3 length: 18 residues. Germline V gene data show CDR1 as MDHEN and CDR2 as SYDVKM. The V gene end was trimmed by 6 bases and the J gene end by 0 bases; junction bases not matched to a gene: 13.

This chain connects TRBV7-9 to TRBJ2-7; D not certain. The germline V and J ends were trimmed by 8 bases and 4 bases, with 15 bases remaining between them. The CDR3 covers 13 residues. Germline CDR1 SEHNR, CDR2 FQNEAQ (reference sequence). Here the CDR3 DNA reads TGTGCCAGCCGGCCGGACCCCCCGTACGAGCAGTACTTC. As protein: CASRPDPPYEQYF.

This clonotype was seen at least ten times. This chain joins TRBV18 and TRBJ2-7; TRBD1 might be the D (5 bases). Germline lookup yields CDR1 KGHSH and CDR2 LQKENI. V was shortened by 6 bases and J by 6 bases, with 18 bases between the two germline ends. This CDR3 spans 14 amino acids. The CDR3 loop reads CASSRIRDSIEQYF. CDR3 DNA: TGTGCCAGCTCGCGGATCAGAGACAGTATCGAGCAGTACTTC.

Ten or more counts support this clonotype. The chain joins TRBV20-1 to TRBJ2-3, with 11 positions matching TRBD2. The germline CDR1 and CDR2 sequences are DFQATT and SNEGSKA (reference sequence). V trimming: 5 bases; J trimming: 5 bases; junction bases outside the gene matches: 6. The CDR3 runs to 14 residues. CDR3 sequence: CSAGTSGRGDTQYF. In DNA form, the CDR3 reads TGCAGTGCTGGGACTAGCGGTAGGGGAGATACGCAGTATTTT.

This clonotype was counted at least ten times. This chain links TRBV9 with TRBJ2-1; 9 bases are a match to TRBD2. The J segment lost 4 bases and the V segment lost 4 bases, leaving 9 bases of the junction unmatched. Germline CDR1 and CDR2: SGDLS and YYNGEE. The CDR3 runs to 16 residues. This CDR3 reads CASSSGRGGEYNEQFF. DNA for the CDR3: TGTGCCAGCAGCTCTGGGCGGGGGGGCGAATACAATGAGCAGTTCTTC.

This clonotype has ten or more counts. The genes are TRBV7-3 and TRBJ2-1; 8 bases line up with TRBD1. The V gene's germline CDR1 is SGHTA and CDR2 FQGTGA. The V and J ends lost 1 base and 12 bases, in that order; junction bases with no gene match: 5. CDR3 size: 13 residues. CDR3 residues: CASSLRRDRGQFF. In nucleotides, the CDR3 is TGTGCCAGCAGCTTAAGACGCGACAGGGGGCAGTTCTTC.

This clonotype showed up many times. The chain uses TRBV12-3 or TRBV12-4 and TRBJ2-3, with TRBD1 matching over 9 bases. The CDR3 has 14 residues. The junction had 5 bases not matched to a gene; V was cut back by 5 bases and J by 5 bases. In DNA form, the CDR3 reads TGTGCCAGCAGTACAGGGGGCCAGGGAGATACGCAGTATTTT. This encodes CASSTGGQGDTQYF.

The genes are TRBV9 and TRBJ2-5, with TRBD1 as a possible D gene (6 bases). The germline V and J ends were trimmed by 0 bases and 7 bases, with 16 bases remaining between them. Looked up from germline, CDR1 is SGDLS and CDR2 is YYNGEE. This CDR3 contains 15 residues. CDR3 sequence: CASSVGASQGGTQYF. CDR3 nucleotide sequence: TGTGCCAGCAGCGTAGGGGCCTCACAGGGTGGGACCCAGTACTTC. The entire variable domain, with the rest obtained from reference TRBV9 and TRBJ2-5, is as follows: DSGVTQTPKHLITATGQRVTLRCSPRSGDLSVYWYQQSLDQGLQFLIQYYNGEERAKGNILERFSAQQFPDLHSELNLSSLELGDSALYFCASSVGASQGGTQYFGPGTRLLVL.

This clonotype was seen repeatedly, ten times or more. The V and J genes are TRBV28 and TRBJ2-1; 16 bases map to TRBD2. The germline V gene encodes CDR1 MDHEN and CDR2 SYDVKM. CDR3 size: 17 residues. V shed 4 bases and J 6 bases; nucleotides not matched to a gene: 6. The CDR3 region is CASSSGLAGGPINEQFF. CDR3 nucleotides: TGTGCCAGCAGTTCGGGACTAGCGGGGGGGCCAATCAATGAGCAGTTCTTC. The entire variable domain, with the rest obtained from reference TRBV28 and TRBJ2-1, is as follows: DVKVTQSSRYLVKRTGEKVFLECVQDMDHENMFWYRQDPGLGLRLIYFSYDVKMKEKGDIPEGYSVSREKKERFSLILESASTNQTSMYLCASSSGLAGGPINEQFFGPGTRLTVL.

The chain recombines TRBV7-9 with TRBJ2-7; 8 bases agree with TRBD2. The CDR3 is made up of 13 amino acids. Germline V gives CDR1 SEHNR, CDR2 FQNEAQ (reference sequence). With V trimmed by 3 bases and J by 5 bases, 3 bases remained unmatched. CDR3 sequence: CASSFGGGDEQYF. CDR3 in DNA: TGTGCCAGCAGCTTCGGGGGGGGGGACGAGCAGTACTTC.

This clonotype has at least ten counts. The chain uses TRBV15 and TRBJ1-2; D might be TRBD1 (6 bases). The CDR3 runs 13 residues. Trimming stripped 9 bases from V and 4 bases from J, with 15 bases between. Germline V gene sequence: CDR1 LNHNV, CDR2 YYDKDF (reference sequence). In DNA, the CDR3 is TGTGCCACGGGGACACCCCCATTCTATGGCTACACCTTC. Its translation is CATGTPPFYGYTF.

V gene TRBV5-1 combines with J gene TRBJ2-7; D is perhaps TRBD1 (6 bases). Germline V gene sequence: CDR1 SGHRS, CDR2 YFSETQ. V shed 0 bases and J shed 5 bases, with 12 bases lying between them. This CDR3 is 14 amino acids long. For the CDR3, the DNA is TGCGCCAGCAGCTTGGCCGGACAGCCAAACGAGCAGTACTTC. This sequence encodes CASSLAGQPNEQYF.

Here the CDR3 DNA reads TGTGCCAGCAGCTCCTCGGGATTTAACTACGAGCAGTACTTC. This translates into CASSSSGFNYEQYF. The chain employs TRBV28 and TRBJ2-7, with a possible D match to TRBD2 (5 bases). The V and J ends lost 6 bases and 3 bases respectively, with 15 bases between them. The CDR3 loop spans 14 amino acids. Germline V gene data show CDR1 as MDHEN and CDR2 as SYDVKM.

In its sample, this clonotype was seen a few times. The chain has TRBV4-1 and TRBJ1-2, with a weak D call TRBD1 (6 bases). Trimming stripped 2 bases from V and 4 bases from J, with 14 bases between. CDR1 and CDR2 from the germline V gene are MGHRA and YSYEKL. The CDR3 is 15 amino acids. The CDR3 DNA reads TGCGCCAGCAGCCAACCCGTTCGAGGGGGCTATGGCTACACCTTC. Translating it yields CASSQPVRGGYGYTF.